These 29 T cell receptor beta chains were all obtained from the same sample, sequenced in a study of PD-L1 blockade in urothelial cancer. Time point: pretreatment peripheral blood. Profiled with immunoSEQ multiplex PCR; TCRdb holds only in-frame clones, not every one. The sample yields tens of thousands of clones, around 87% seen once. The material was PBMCs, obtained around atezolizumab (anti-PD-L1) treatment. These receptors all come from a man aged 60 to 75 with urothelial cancer.

This sequence joins TRBV7-3 and TRBJ2-3; 8 positions match TRBD2. Looked up from germline, CDR1 is SGHTA and CDR2 is FQGTGA. The junction had 7 bases not matched to a gene; V was cut back by 5 bases and J by 3 bases. The CDR3 covers 15 residues. The CDR3 is CASSRTGGQTDTQYF. The CDR3 DNA sequence: TGTGCCAGCAGCAGAACGGGGGGGCAGACAGATACGCAGTATTTT.

This clone came up once. The chain uses TRBV10-3 and TRBJ1-1; 8 bases line up with TRBD1. Germline CDR1 ENHRY, CDR2 SYGVKD. The V segment lost 4 bases and the J segment 3 bases; nucleotides outside the gene matches: 7. The length of the CDR3 is 15 residues. In nucleotides, the CDR3 is TGTGCCATCAGTGTCGGACAGGGAAGGGACACTGAAGCTTTCTTT. Its translation is CAISVGQGRDTEAFF.

This chain joins TRBV9 and TRBJ2-3; D possibly corresponds to TRBD1 (5 bases). Trimming left V 2 bases short and J 8 bases short, with 15 bases between. Germline V lookup: CDR1 SGDLS, CDR2 YYNGEE. The CDR3 has 14 amino acids. The CDR3 reads CASSVLIQDPTQYF. CDR3 bases: TGTGCCAGCAGCGTGCTTATACAGGATCCTACGCAGTATTTT.

The gene calls are TRBV10-3 and TRBJ2-7, with D perhaps matching TRBD2 (5 bases). CDR3 size: 12 residues. Trimming shortened V by 5 bases and J by 7 bases, and 12 bases separated the two germline ends. Germline V CDR1 and CDR2: ENHRY, SYGVKD. The CDR3 sequence: CAISYVEDEQYF. CDR3 coding DNA: TGTGCCATCAGTTACGTGGAGGATGAGCAGTACTTC.

The V gene is TRBV5-1, the J gene TRBJ1-6; no clear D gene. Trimming cost V 1 base and J 2 bases, with 4 bases left between them. CDR1 and CDR2 from the germline V gene are SGHRS and YFSETQ. This CDR3 region has 14 residues. The chain's CDR3 is CASSLTAYNSPLHF. CDR3 sequence (DNA): TGCGCCAGCAGCTTGACGGCCTATAATTCACCCCTCCACTTT. The whole variable domain, filled in from reference TRBV5-1 and TRBJ1-6, reads KAGVTQTPRYLIKTRGQQVTLSCSPISGHRSVSWYQQTPGQGLQFLFEYFSETQRNKGNFPGRFSGRQFSNSRSEMNVSTLELGDSALYLCASSLTAYNSPLHFGNGTRLTVT.

The chain links TRBV7-8 to TRBJ1-2; D uncertain. V was trimmed by 3 bases and J by 5 bases, leaving 10 bases between them. The CDR3 extends over 13 amino acids. Germline V CDR1 and CDR2: SGHVS, FQNEAQ. CDR3: CASSLLAPYGYTF. In DNA, the CDR3 is TGTGCCAGCAGCTTGCTGGCTCCTTATGGCTACACCTTC.

This rearrangement joins TRBV10-3 to TRBJ2-7; D is possibly TRBD2 (5 bases). The germline gives CDR1 ENHRY, CDR2 SYGVKD. This CDR3 is built from 12 residues. V lost 10 bases to trimming and J lost 1 base, with 11 bases between them. The CDR3 sequence is CATNPGSYEQYF. The CDR3 nucleotides are TGTGCCACTAACCCGGGGTCCTACGAGCAGTACTTC.

The chain employs TRBV2 and TRBJ2-1; tentative D call: TRBD1 (6 bases). This CDR3 is 14 amino acids long. With 6 bases removed from V and 6 bases from J, the gap between germline ends came to 15 bases. The germline gives CDR1 SNHLY, CDR2 FYNNEI. CDR3 in DNA: TGTGCCAGCAGCCGGACAGCCGTGGGCAATGAGCAGTTCTTC. This translates into CASSRTAVGNEQFF.

The chain carries TRBV10-3 and TRBJ2-1, with 8 positions matching TRBD1. V lost 2 bases, J lost 8 bases, and 5 bases stayed unmatched. Germline V gene lookup returns CDR1 ENHRY and CDR2 SYGVKD. The CDR3 runs 14 residues. The CDR3 spells CAISEPGQGYEQFF. As DNA, the CDR3 is TGTGCCATCAGTGAGCCCGGACAGGGCTATGAGCAGTTCTTC.

This clone was seen only once. The rearrangement links TRBV19 to TRBJ1-1; perhaps TRBD1 as D (6 bases). The V end was cut by 5 bases, the J end by 14 bases, with 27 bases between. Germline CDR1 and CDR2: LNHDA and SQIVND (reference sequence). The CDR3 loop spans 15 amino acids. The CDR3 loop is CASSLSGTPNSRTFF. The CDR3, as DNA: TGTGCCAGTAGTCTGTCCGGGACACCCAATTCCCGGACGTTCTTT.

The chain has TRBV9 and TRBJ1-3; D possibly corresponds to TRBD1 (6 bases). Between the trimmed V and J ends, which lost 4 bases and 0 bases, there was a span of 17 bases. CDR3 length: 17 amino acids. The germline V gene has CDR1 SGDLS and CDR2 YYNGEE. The DNA of the CDR3 is TGTGCCAGCAGCTCCCGACTTCAGGGGTTCTCTGGAAACACCATATATTTT. This sequence encodes CASSSRLQGFSGNTIYF.

The chain is built from TRBV19 and TRBJ2-7, with 12 bases aligning to TRBD2. The CDR3 sequence is 16 residues long. V gave up 3 bases and J gave up 3 bases; unmatched junction bases: 6. Per germline, CDR1 LNHDA and CDR2 SQIVND (reference sequence). CDR3 nucleotide sequence: TGTGCCAGTAGTATTAGGACTAGCGGGGAGAACTACGAGCAGTACTTC. It translates to CASSIRTSGENYEQYF.

This clone was seen only once. The chain has TRBV6-5 and TRBJ2-3, with TRBD2 identical over 12 bases. The CDR3 extends over 15 amino acids. V lost 6 bases, J lost 2 bases, and 3 bases stayed unmatched. Germline CDR1 is MNHEY and CDR2 is SVGAGI. CDR3 coding DNA: TGTGCCAGCAGACGGACTAGCGGGATCACAGATACGCAGTATTTT. The encoded protein is CASRRTSGITDTQYF.

This chain connects TRBV4-1 to TRBJ1-1, with TRBD1 matching over 7 bases. V shed 1 base, J shed 5 bases, and the junction held 4 bases outside the gene matches. This CDR3 spans 14 amino acids. Germline assignment: CDR1 MGHRA and CDR2 YSYEKL. CDR3 region: CASSQASGGTEAFF. In DNA, the CDR3 is TGCGCCAGCAGCCAAGCTTCAGGGGGGACTGAAGCTTTCTTT.

The chain recombines TRBV1 with TRBJ1-2; the table names TRBD1, a call not compared with the DNA. TRBV1 is listed as a pseudogene. CDR3 length: 16 amino acids. Here the CDR3 reads CTSSQDIWGLPYGYTF. CDR3 DNA: TGCACCAGCAGCCAAGATATCTGGGGCCTCCCCTATGGCTACACCTTC.

V usage is TRBV30 and J usage is TRBJ1-3; a possible D gene is TRBD1 (6 bases). Looked up from germline, CDR1 is GTSNPN and CDR2 is SVGIG (reference sequence). Trimming took 3 bases from V and 1 from J, leaving 16 bases between them. The CDR3 extends over 16 amino acids. CDR3 nucleotide sequence: TGTGCCTGGAGGACGATACAGGGTTTATCTGGAAACACCATATATTTT. It translates to CAWRTIQGLSGNTIYF.

The chain joins TRBV5-1 to TRBJ1-2; TRBD1 matches 7 bases. This CDR3 spans 13 amino acids. CDR1 is SGHRS and CDR2 is YFSETQ in the germline V gene. The junction had 6 bases not matched to a gene; V was cut back by 0 bases and J by 10 bases. The CDR3 loop is CASSLVQGIHYTF. DNA of the CDR3: TGCGCCAGCAGCTTGGTACAGGGGATACACTACACCTTC.

The chain has TRBV18 and TRBJ1-2; the match to TRBD1 covers 9 bases. CDR3 length equals 14 residues. Germline V CDR1 and CDR2: KGHSH, LQKENI. Losses at the gene ends were 6 bases for V and 7 bases for J; bases not matched to a gene: 9. DNA for the CDR3: TGTGCCAGCTCTGGCGGACAGGGGACGGTTGGCTACACCTTC. Its translation: CASSGGQGTVGYTF.

V is TRBV7-8 and J is TRBJ2-5; D gene ambiguous. CDR1 and CDR2 from the germline V gene are SGHVS and FQNEAQ. Deletions cut 1 base from V and 4 bases from J, with 4 bases between. The CDR3 is made up of 12 amino acids. CDR3 protein: CASSLGAETQYF. The CDR3 DNA reads TGTGCCAGCAGCTTAGGGGCAGAGACCCAGTACTTC.

The chain carries TRBV19 and TRBJ1-5; 11 bases fit TRBD1. Germline CDR1 reads LNHDA; CDR2 reads SQIVND (reference sequence). CDR3 length: 20 amino acids. V lost 6 bases to trimming and J lost 2 bases; unmatched junction nucleotides: 18. Written as DNA, the CDR3 is TGTGCCAGTAGAAAACCAAAAAGGACAGGGGGCTTAAGGGGCAATCAGCCCCAGCATTTT. Its protein product is CASRKPKRTGGLRGNQPQHF.

The J gene is TRBJ2-7, the V gene TRBV11-1; TRBD1 matches 7 bases. Germline lookup yields CDR1 SGHAT and CDR2 FQDESV (reference sequence). CDR3 size: 13 residues. V lost 1 base to trimming and J lost 4 bases; unmatched junction nucleotides: 1. CDR3 DNA sequence: TGTGCCAGCAGCTTAGTGACAGGGTACGAGCAGTACTTC. Protein sequence: CASSLVTGYEQYF.

The CDR3 coding sequence is TGCGCCAGCAGCTCACCCGACAGGGCCTACGAGCAGTACTTC. Its protein is CASSSPDRAYEQYF. This chain links TRBV5-1 with TRBJ2-7, with 7 nucleotides matching TRBD1. Looked up from germline, CDR1 is SGHRS and CDR2 is YFSETQ. The CDR3 is 14 residues long. V dropped 3 bases and J dropped 2; count of bases not matched to a gene: 5.

The chain couples TRBV5-6 to TRBJ2-7; perhaps TRBD2 as D (5 bases). Trimming took off 4 bases at V and 3 bases at J, with 20 bases between the two ends. CDR1 and CDR2 from the germline V gene are SGHDT and YYEEEE. The CDR3 runs to 16 residues. The CDR3 coding sequence is TGTGCCAGCAGCCTCTTCCTAGCCCGGACCAGCTACGAGCAGTACTTC. Its translation is CASSLFLARTSYEQYF.

In its sample, this clone was seen once. The rearrangement links TRBV19 to TRBJ1-2, with D possibly matching TRBD1 (5 bases). Germline assignment: CDR1 LNHDA and CDR2 SQIVND (reference sequence). Trimming shortened V by 2 bases and J by 6 bases, and 13 bases separated the two germline ends. This CDR3 is built from 14 residues. Written as DNA, the CDR3 is TGTGCCAGTAGTATAACCGGGGGACTCGATGGCTACACCTTC. Residues: CASSITGGLDGYTF.

This chain uses TRBV4-3 with TRBJ2-2, with D uncertain. CDR3 length: 14 residues. The germline V gene encodes CDR1 LGHNA and CDR2 YSLEER. V lost 4 bases, J lost 6 bases, and 12 bases lay in between. The CDR3 DNA sequence: TGCGCCAGCAGCCCCTCCTCGGTTCCCGGGGAGCTGTTTTTT. This codes for CASSPSSVPGELFF.

The chain carries TRBV9 and TRBJ1-2, with TRBD1 matching 9 bases. The CDR3 is 14 amino acids. Trimming removed 3 bases from V and 5 bases from J; junction bases left unmatched: 5. The germline V gene has CDR1 SGDLS and CDR2 YYNGEE. As DNA, the CDR3 is TGTGCCAGCAGCGCAGGACAGGGGCCATATGGCTACACCTTC. Its translation: CASSAGQGPYGYTF.

This clone was observed once. The V and J genes are TRBV4-2 and TRBJ2-7, with 7 bases identical to TRBD1. J lost 3 bases, V lost 0 bases, and 2 bases had no gene match. Germline lookup yields CDR1 LGHNA and CDR2 YNFKEQ. The CDR3 covers 14 residues. As DNA, the CDR3 is TGTGCCAGCAGCCAAGAATGGGACAGCTACGAGCAGTACTTC. This translates into CASSQEWDSYEQYF.

The genes are TRBV19 and TRBJ1-5; 8 positions match TRBD1. V shed 1 base, J shed 6 bases, and the junction held 5 bases outside the gene matches. The CDR3 totals 15 residues. Germline V gene data show CDR1 as LNHDA and CDR2 as SQIVND (reference sequence). The CDR3 nucleotides read TGTGCCAGTAGTATAGGCCCGACAGGGGTTCAGCCCCAGCATTTT. This gives the protein CASSIGPTGVQPQHF.

V usage is TRBV29-1 and J usage is TRBJ2-7, with TRBD2 matching 8 bases. CDR1 is SQVTM and CDR2 is ANQGSEA in the germline V gene. This CDR3 is 13 amino acids long. Trimming removed 1 base from V and 3 bases from J; junction bases left unmatched: 2. The CDR3 DNA reads as TGCAGCGTTGAAGGGCTAGCGGGCTACGAGCAGTACTTC. This gives the protein CSVEGLAGYEQYF.